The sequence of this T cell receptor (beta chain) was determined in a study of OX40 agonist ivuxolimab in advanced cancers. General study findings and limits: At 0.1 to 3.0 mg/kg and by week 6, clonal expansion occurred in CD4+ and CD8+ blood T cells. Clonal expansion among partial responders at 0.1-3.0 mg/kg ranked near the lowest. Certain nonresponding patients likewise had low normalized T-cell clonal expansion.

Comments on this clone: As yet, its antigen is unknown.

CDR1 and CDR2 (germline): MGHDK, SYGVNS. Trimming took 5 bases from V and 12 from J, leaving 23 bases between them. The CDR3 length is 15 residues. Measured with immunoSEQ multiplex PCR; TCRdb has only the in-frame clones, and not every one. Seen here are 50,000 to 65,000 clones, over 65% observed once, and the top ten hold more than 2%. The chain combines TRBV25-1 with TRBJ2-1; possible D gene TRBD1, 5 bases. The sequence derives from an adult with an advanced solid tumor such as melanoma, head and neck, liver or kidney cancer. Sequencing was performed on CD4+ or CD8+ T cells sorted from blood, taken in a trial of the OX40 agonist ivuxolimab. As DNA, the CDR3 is TGTGCCAGCAGTTATCACAGGCTCTTACAATTTCGGCAGTTCTTC. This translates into CASSYHRLLQFRQFF. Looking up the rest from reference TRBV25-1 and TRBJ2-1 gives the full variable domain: EADIYQTPRYLVIGTGKKITLECSQTMGHDKMYWYQQDPGMELHLIHYSYGVNSTEKGDLSSESTVSRIRTEHFPLTLESARPSHTSQYLCASSYHRLLQFRQFFGPGTRLTVL.